A selection of T cell receptor beta chains follows, all from one sample in a study of human T cells and chemical hapten exposure. TCRdb re-called the RACE reads with MiXCR, one entry per CDR3 protein. This sample has roughly 34,000 distinct CDR3 sequences, with 5.5% to 8% found just once. The specimen was whole blood, collected in connection with sensitization to the hapten diphenylcyclopropenone (DPC). The receptors were sampled from a woman between 25 and 40 years old with alopecia areata. Some clones in this sample may be carry-over from other donors' samples. Each CDR3 is given with its conserved first and last residue. Each record gives: J gene, V gene, D gene, clone size, CDR3 protein, CDR3 DNA. D genes are given only for firm matches. Clone size is stated in some rows and not others, as once, few, many or a class when expanded.

J gene: TRBJ2-2
V gene: TRBV11-2
D gene: TRBD1
clone size: many
CDR3 protein: CASSSQGASTGELFF
CDR3 DNA: TGTGCCAGCAGCTCACAGGGGGCGAGCACCGGGGAGCTGTTTTTT

J gene: TRBJ1-5
V gene: TRBV7-6
D gene: TRBD1
clone size: -
CDR3 protein: CASSLGGSDQPQHF
CDR3 DNA: TGTGCCAGCAGCCTAGGGGGCTCGGACCAGCCCCAGCATTTT

J gene: TRBJ1-1
V gene: TRBV7-9
D gene: -
clone size: many
CDR3 protein: CASSVIMGTEAFF
CDR3 DNA: TGTGCCAGCAGCGTCATTATGGGAACTGAAGCTTTCTTT

J gene: TRBJ2-2
V gene: TRBV3-1
D gene: -
clone size: few
CDR3 protein: CASSYGIMNTGELFF
CDR3 DNA: TGTGCCAGCAGCTACGGGATAATGAACACCGGGGAGCTGTTTTTT

J gene: TRBJ2-5
V gene: TRBV11-1
D gene: -
clone size: many
CDR3 protein: CASSFWEETQYF
CDR3 DNA: TGTGCCAGCAGCTTTTGGGAAGAGACCCAGTACTTC

J gene: TRBJ2-1
V gene: TRBV28
D gene: TRBD1
clone size: many
CDR3 protein: CASSTGTGGSYNEQFF
CDR3 DNA: TGTGCCAGCAGTACCGGGACAGGGGGCTCCTACAATGAGCAGTTCTTC

J gene: TRBJ1-1
V gene: TRBV12-3/TRBV12-4
D gene: -
clone size: -
CDR3 protein: CASSLRSPGEAFF
CDR3 DNA: TGTGCCAGCAGTTTAAGAAGTCCGGGTGAAGCTTTCTTT

J gene: TRBJ2-1
V gene: TRBV6-2/TRBV6-3
D gene: -
clone size: few
CDR3 protein: CASSYSKGYEQFF
CDR3 DNA: TGTGCCAGCAGTTACTCTAAAGGCTATGAGCAGTTCTTC

J gene: TRBJ2-3
V gene: TRBV29-1
D gene: TRBD1
clone size: many
CDR3 protein: CSVEITGADTQYF
CDR3 DNA: TGCAGCGTTGAGATTACAGGGGCAGATACGCAGTATTTT

J gene: TRBJ2-4
V gene: TRBV6-2/TRBV6-3
D gene: TRBD1
clone size: -
CDR3 protein: CASSGTGWSRSQTDIQYF
CDR3 DNA: TGTGCCAGCAGTGGGACAGGGTGGAGTCGTAGTCAAACGGACATTCAGTACTTC

J gene: TRBJ1-2
V gene: TRBV7-9
D gene: -
clone size: -
CDR3 protein: CASSGGGDPIYTF
CDR3 DNA: TGTGCCAGCAGCGGGGGAGGGGACCCTATTTACACCTTC

J gene: TRBJ2-1
V gene: TRBV5-1
D gene: -
clone size: many
CDR3 protein: CASSLRVQGNNEQFF
CDR3 DNA: TGCGCCAGCAGCTTGCGAGTACAGGGTAACAATGAGCAGTTCTTC

J gene: TRBJ2-3
V gene: TRBV20-1
D gene: TRBD2
clone size: few
CDR3 protein: CSARPGLAGSTDTQYF
CDR3 DNA: TGCAGTGCTAGGCCGGGACTAGCGGGTAGCACAGATACGCAGTATTTT

J gene: TRBJ2-2
V gene: TRBV6-4
D gene: -
clone size: few
CDR3 protein: CASRKDGYTGELFF
CDR3 DNA: TGTGCCAGCAGAAAGGACGGGTACACCGGGGAGCTGTTTTTT

J gene: TRBJ2-5
V gene: TRBV7-3
D gene: TRBD2
clone size: -
CDR3 protein: CASSLTGGAGETQYF
CDR3 DNA: TGTGCCAGCAGCTTGACCGGGGGGGCGGGTGAGACCCAGTACTTC

J gene: TRBJ2-5
V gene: TRBV28
D gene: TRBD2
clone size: few
CDR3 protein: CASRPSSGDKTQYF
CDR3 DNA: TGTGCCAGCAGACCTTCTAGCGGAGACAAGACCCAGTACTTC

J gene: TRBJ1-1
V gene: TRBV7-2
D gene: -
clone size: few
CDR3 protein: CASSIGGASTEAFF
CDR3 DNA: TGTGCCAGCAGCATCGGGGGCGCATCCACTGAAGCTTTCTTT